This T cell receptor (beta chain) appears in the sequencing data of a study of spatial heterogeneity in lung cancer. Study background: There were consistently more beta-chain sequences detected than alpha-chain sequences. Study conclusions and caveats: At tumor resection, ubiquitous expanded TCRs were detected in blood more often than later.

This clonotype has more than one count but fewer than ten. No antigen is known for it. A library made for alpha chains picked up this beta chain off target, so its size means little. Individual TCR cDNA molecules each bore their own unique molecular identifier. TCRdb independently ran MiXCR on the 5' RACE reads; one entry per CDR3 protein. The sample gives about 7,000 distinct CDR3 sequences, 8.6% of which show up once; around 49% is in the top ten. J lost 5 bases, V lost 6 bases, and 7 bases had no gene match. Germline CDR1 and CDR2: MNHNS and SASEGT. The CDR3 spans 15 residues. Specified time point: sample taken at primary tumor resection. Whole RNA obtained from tumor, nontumor lung or frozen PBMC underwent sequencing without sorting. The donor group consisted of around 66 patients who had untreated, early-stage non-small cell lung cancer.

The sequencing used PBMCs, collected at surgery. This sequence originates from a male donor with early-stage non-small cell lung cancer. The chain combines TRBV6-1 with TRBJ2-5, with 12 positions matching TRBD2. The DNA for the CDR3 is TGTGCCAGCAGGGAGGGACTAGCGGGTTACGAGACCCAGTACTTC. Translation gives CASREGLAGYETQYF.